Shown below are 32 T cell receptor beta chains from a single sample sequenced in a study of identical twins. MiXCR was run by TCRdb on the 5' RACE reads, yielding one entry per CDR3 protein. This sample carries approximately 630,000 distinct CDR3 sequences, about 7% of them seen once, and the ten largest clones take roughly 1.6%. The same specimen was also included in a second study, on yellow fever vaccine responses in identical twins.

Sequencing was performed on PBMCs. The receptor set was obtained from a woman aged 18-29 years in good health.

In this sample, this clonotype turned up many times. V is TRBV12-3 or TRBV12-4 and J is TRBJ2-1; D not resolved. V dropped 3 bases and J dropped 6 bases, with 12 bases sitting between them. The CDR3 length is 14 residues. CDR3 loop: CASSFATLGNEQFF. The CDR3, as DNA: TGTGCCAGCAGTTTTGCGACACTTGGCAATGAGCAGTTCTTC.

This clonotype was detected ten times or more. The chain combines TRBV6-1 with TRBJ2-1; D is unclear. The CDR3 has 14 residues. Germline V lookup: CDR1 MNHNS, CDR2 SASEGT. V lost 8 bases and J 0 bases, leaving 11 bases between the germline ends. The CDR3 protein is CASCFWGSYNEQFF. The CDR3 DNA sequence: TGTGCCAGCTGCTTCTGGGGCTCCTACAATGAGCAGTTCTTC.

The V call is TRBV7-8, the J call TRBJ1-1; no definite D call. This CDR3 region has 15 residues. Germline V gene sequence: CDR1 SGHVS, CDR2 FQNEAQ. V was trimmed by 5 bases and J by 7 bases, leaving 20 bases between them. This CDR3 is CASSPGFGRNVEAFF. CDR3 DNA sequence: TGTGCCAGCAGCCCTGGTTTTGGCCGAAATGTTGAAGCTTTCTTT.

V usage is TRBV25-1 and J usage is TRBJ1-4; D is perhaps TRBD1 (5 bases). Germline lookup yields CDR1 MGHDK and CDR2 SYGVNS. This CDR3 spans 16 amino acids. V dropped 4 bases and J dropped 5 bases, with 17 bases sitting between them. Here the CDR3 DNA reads TGTGCCAGCAGTGCCGCAGCCGGGACGGGGAATGAAAAACTGTTTTTT. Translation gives CASSAAAGTGNEKLFF.

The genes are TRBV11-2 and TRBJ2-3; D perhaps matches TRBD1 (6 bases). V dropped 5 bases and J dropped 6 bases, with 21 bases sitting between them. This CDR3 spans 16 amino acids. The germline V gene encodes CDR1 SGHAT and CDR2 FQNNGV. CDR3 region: CASSLARDTPRDTQYF. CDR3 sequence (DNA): TGTGCCAGCAGCCTAGCCCGGGACACCCCCCGTGATACGCAGTATTTT.

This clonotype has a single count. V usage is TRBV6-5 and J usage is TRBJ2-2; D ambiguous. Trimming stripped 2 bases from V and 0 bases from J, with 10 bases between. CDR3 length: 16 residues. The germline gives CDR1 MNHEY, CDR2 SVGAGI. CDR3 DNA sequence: TGTGCCAGCAGTTACCCGACAACGCCGAACACCGGGGAGCTGTTTTTT. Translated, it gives CASSYPTTPNTGELFF.

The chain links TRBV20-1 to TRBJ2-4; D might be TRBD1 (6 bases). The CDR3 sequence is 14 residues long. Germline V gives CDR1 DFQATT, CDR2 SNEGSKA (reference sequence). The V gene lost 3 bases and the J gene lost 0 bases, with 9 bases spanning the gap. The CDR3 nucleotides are TGCAGTGCTAGGGACAGACTAGCCAAAAACATTCAGTACTTC. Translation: CSARDRLAKNIQYF.

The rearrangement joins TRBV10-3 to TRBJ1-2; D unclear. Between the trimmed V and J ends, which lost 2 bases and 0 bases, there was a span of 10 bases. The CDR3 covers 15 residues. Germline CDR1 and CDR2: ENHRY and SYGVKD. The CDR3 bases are TGTGCCATCAGTGAGGAAGGACGGACTAACTATGGCTACACCTTC. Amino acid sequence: CAISEEGRTNYGYTF.

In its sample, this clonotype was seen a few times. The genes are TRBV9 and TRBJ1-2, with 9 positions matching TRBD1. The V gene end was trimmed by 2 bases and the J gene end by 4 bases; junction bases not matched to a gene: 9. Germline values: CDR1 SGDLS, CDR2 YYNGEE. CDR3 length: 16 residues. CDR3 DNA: TGTGCCAGCAGCGTTGACCCCGGGACAGGGATCTATGGCTACACCTTC. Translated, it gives CASSVDPGTGIYGYTF.

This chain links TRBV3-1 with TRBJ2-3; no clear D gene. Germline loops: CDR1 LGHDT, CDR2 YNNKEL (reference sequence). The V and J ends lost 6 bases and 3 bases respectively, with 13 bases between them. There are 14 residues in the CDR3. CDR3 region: CASSHQVLTDTQYF. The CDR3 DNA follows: TGTGCCAGCAGTCACCAAGTTCTAACAGATACGCAGTATTTT.

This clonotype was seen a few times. CDR3 protein: CSVAGTGGAGANVLTF. CDR3 DNA: TGCAGCGTTGCCGGGACAGGGGGGGCTGGGGCCAACGTCCTGACTTTC. The gene calls are TRBV29-1 and TRBJ2-6, with 11 bases fitting TRBD1. V was pared by 4 bases and J by 2 bases, with 4 bases of the junction left unmatched. The CDR3 sequence is 16 residues long. In germline, CDR1 is SQVTM, CDR2 ANQGSEA.

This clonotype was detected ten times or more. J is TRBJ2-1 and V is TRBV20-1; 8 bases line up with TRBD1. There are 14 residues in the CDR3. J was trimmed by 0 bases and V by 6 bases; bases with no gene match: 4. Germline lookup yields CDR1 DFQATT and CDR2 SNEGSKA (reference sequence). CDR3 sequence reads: CSASDRGSYNEQFF. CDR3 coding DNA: TGCAGTGCCAGCGACAGGGGCTCCTACAATGAGCAGTTCTTC.

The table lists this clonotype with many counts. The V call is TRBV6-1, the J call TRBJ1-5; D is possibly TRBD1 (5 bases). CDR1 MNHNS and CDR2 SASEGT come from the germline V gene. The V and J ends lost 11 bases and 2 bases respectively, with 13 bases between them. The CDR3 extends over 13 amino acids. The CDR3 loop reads CASLREGNQPQHF. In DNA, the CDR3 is TGTGCCTCCCTCAGGGAGGGCAATCAGCCCCAGCATTTT.

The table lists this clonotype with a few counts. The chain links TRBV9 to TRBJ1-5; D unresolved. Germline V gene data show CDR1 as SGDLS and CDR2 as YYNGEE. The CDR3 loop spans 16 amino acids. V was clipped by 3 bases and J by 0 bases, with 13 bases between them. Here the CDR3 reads CASSATATDSNQPQHF. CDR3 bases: TGTGCCAGCAGCGCAACCGCGACGGATAGCAATCAGCCCCAGCATTTT.

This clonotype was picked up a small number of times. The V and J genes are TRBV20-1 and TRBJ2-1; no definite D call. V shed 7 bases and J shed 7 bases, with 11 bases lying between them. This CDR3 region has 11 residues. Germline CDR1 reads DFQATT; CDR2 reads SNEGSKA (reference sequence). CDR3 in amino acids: CSVPLYNEQFF. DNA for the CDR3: TGCAGTGTCCCCCTATATAATGAGCAGTTCTTC.

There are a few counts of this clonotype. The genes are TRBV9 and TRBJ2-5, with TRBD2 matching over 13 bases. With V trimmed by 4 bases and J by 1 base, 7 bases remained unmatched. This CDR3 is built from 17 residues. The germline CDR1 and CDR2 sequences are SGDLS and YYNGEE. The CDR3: CASSPSRLAGGQETQYF. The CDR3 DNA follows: TGTGCCAGCAGCCCTTCGCGACTAGCGGGGGGCCAAGAGACCCAGTACTTC.

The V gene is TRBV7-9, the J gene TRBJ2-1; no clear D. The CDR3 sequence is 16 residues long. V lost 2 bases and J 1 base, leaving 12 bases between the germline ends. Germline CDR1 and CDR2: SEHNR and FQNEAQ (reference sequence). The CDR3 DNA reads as TGTGCCAGCAGCTTACTGAAGGGTGGATCCTACAATGAGCAGTTCTTC. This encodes CASSLLKGGSYNEQFF.

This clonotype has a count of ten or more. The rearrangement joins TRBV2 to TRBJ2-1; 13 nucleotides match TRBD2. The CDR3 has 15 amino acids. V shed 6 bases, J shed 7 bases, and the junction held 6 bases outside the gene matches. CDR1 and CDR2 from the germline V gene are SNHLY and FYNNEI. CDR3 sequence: CASRELAGGKNEQFF. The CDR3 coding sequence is TGTGCCAGCAGAGAACTAGCGGGAGGGAAGAATGAGCAGTTCTTC.

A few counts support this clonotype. The CDR3 coding sequence is TGTGCCAGCAGCTCCGGGGCCTACGAGCAGTACTTC. Its protein is CASSSGAYEQYF. The V and J genes are TRBV7-9 and TRBJ2-7; tentatively, D is TRBD2 (5 bases). The CDR3 is 12 residues long. V shed 4 bases and J shed 2 bases, with 6 bases lying between them. CDR1 SEHNR and CDR2 FQNEAQ come from the germline V gene (reference sequence).

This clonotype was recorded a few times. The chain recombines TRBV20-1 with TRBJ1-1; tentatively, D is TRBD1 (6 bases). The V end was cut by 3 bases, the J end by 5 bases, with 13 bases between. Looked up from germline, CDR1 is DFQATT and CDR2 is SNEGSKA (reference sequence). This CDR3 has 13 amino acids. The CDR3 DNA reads TGCAGTGCTAGGGACAGAAGGAGGACTGAAGCTTTCTTT. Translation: CSARDRRRTEAFF.

The DNA of the CDR3 is TGCGCCAGCAGGGGGACGGGAGTCGGGACTAATGAAAAACTGTTTTTT. Its translation: CASRGTGVGTNEKLFF. This rearrangement joins TRBV5-1 to TRBJ1-4, with D possibly TRBD1 on 5 matching bases. The CDR3 is made up of 16 amino acids. V lost 5 bases and J lost 2, with 16 bases in between. Looked up from germline, CDR1 is SGHRS and CDR2 is YFSETQ.

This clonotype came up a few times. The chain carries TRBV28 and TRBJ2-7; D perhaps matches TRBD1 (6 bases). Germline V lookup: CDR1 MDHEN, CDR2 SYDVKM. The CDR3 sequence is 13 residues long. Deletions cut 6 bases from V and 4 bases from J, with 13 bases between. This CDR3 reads CASRPRTVYEQYF. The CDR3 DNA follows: TGTGCCAGCAGACCCAGGACAGTTTACGAGCAGTACTTC. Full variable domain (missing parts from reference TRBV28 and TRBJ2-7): DVKVTQSSRYLVKRTGEKVFLECVQDMDHENMFWYRQDPGLGLRLIYFSYDVKMKEKGDIPEGYSVSREKKERFSLILESASTNQTSMYLCASRPRTVYEQYFGPGTRLTVT.

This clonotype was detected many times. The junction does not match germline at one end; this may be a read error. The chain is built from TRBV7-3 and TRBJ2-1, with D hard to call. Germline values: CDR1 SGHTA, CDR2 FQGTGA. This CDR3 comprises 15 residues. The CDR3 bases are TGCGCCAGCAGCTTGGGTTCAAGCTCCTACAATGAGCAGTTCTTC. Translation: CASSLGSSSYNEQFF.

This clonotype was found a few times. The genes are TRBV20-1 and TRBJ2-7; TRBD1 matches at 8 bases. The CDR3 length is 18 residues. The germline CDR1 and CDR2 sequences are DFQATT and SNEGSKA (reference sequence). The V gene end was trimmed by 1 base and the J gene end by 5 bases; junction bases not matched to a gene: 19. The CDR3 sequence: CSARGQGARALYSDEQYF. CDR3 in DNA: TGCAGTGCTAGAGGGCAGGGGGCCCGGGCGCTATATTCCGACGAGCAGTACTTC.

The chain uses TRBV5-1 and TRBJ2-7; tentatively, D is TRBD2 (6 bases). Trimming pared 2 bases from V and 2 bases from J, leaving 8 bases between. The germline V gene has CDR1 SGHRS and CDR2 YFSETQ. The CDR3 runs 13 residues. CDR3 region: CASSFPGAYEQYF. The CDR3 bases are TGCGCCAGCAGCTTCCCGGGAGCCTACGAGCAGTACTTC.

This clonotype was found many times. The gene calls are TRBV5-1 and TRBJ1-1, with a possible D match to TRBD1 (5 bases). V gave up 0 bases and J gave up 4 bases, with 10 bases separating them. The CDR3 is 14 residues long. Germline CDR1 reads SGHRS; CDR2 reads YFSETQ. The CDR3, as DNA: TGCGCCAGCAGCTTGGGAGAGAGGGGCACTGAAGCTTTCTTT. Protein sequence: CASSLGERGTEAFF.

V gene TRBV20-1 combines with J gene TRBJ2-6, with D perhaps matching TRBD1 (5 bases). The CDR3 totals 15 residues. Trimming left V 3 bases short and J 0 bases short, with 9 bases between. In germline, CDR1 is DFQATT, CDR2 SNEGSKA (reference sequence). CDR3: CSARRTHSGANVLTF. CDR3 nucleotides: TGCAGTGCTAGGCGGACACACTCTGGGGCCAACGTCCTGACTTTC.

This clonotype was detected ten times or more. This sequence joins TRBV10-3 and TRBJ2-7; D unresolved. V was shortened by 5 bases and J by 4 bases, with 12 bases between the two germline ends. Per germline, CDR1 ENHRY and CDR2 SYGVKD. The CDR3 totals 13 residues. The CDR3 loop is CAISPRTDYEQYV. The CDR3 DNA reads TGTGCCATCAGTCCTAGGACCGATTACGAGCAGTACGTC.

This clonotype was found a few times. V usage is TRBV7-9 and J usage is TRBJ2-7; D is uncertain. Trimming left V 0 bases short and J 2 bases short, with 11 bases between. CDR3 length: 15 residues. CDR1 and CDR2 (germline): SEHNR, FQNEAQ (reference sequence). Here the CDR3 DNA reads TGTGCCAGCAGCTTAGCCGGCGGTTCAACCTACGAGCAGTACGTC. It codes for CASSLAGGSTYEQYV.

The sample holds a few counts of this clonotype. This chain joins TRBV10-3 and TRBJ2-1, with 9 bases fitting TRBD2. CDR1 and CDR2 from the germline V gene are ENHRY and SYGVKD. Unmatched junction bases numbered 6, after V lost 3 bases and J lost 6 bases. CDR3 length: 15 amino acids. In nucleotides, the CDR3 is TGTGCCATCAGTGAAAGGGAGCGGGAGGTCAATGAGCAGTTCTTC. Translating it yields CAISEREREVNEQFF.

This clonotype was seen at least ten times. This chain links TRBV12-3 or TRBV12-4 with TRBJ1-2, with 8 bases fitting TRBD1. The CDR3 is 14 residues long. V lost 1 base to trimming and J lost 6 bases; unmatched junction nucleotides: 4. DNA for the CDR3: TGTGCCAGCAGTTTAGGGCCGACAGGGGATGGCTACACCTTC. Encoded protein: CASSLGPTGDGYTF.

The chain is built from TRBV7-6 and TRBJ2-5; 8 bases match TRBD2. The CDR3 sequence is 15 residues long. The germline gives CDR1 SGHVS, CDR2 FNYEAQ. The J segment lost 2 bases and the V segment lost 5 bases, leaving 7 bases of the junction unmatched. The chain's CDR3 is CASSARGGVQETQYF. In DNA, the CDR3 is TGTGCCAGCAGCGCCCGGGGGGGGGTTCAAGAGACCCAGTACTTC.